This T cell receptor beta chain appears in the sequencing data of a study of blood T cell repertoires in COVID-19 (TCRdb year 2020). About the study as a whole: Samples covering the acute and convalescent phases of COVID-19 were provided by collaborators in the United States, Italy and Spain. A de-identified subject ID, COVID-19 status, age in years and sex were almost always included in the sample metadata. The samples were drawn from two sources: the first 160 participants of the ongoing ImmuneRACE study, and 1,254 subjects contributed by 6 global collaborators. The dataset comprised deeply sampled blood TCRbeta repertoires from subjects exposed to, actively infected with, or recovered from COVID-19. Where available, HLA class I and class II types were obtained from metadata supplied by the sample provider rather than from assay-based typing. The material from the prospective study consisted of cDNA or gDNA derived from T cells, B-cell-depleted T cells, or PBMCs. A freely available public database, intended as a resource for researchers studying the immune response to SARS-CoV-2, is where the repertoires were released.

With respect to this clone: Its specific antigen is unknown. Base qualities are not provided; no much larger clone lies one nucleotide away.

TCRbeta CDR3 regions were amplified from genomic DNA using the immunoSEQ Assay, a bias-controlled multiplex PCR. As for the authors' bioinformatics: The number of nucleated cells in each sample was estimated by amplification of reference gene primers within the assay. To quantify the absolute abundance of each unique TCRbeta CDR3 rearrangement, sequence reads were collapsed and filtered. Productive Simpson clonality was computed per sample as the square root of Simpson's diversity index over productive rearrangements. Imported from immuneACCESS, the table was reduced by TCRdb to in-frame sequences with V and J called. These copies leave out some clones; in studies compared against another copy, an unresolved V gene accounts for under half, and the cause of the remainder is not known. That table furnishes V, J and clone size, whereas the DNA furnished D and trimming. The sample contains more than 200,000 clones, approximately 86% of them found a single time. The ten largest account for about a tenth of the sample.

In Seattle, one collaborating source enrolled patients while the infection was active and tracked those patients longitudinally over the course of disease. The collaborating institutions used their own protocols to collect whole blood in K2EDTA tubes. For TCRbeta analysis, collaborators shipped samples as frozen whole blood, isolated PBMCs, or DNA extracted from either of those sample types. Taken from cysteine to phenylalanine, the CDR3 has 13 residues. Of the read, only the CDR3 DNA is kept; its 39 bases are in frame from base 1. The germline V gene specifies SGHRS as CDR1 and YFSETQ as CDR2. Trimming removed 4 bases from V and 5 bases from J, leaving 13 bases between the germline ends. Study-wide conclusions, independent of this receptor: Clinical and demographic metadata were provided uncurated, with the amount varying by source and participant.

This TCR was recovered from a woman aged 50 to 65 with COVID-19, enrolled during active disease. The V and J genes are TRBV5-1 and TRBJ2-7; a tentative D match to TRBD1 spans 5 bases. The sample was peripheral blood. The DNA sequence is TGCGCCAGCAGCCCTGCAGGGATCGACGAGCAGTACTTC. This is translated as CASSPAGIDEQYF.